The TCR beta chain described here comes from a study of technical replicates of blood from a handful of donors. The data were produced by immunoSEQ multiplex PCR, yet TCRdb's version contains in-frame clones alone and is incomplete. The sample lists approximately 41,000 clones, approximately 96% seen once, with 0.35% to 0.4% in the top ten. This CDR3 contains 15 residues. Losses at the gene ends were 5 bases for V and 4 bases for J; bases not matched to a gene: 6. Per the germline V gene, CDR1 is SGHVS and CDR2 is FQNEAQ. The rearrangement links TRBV7-8 to TRBJ2-3, with 10 positions matching TRBD2. The material sequenced was T cells isolated from PBMCs. This TCR came from a human donor in good health. The CDR3 spells CASSPLAGVPDTQYF. For the CDR3, the DNA is TGTGCCAGCAGCCCGCTAGCGGGAGTGCCAGATACGCAGTATTTT.